This TCR beta chain was found in a study of blood T cell repertoires in COVID-19. As for the study in general: The United States, Italy and Spain supplied acute and convalescent COVID-19 samples.

V lost 8 bases to trimming and J lost 5 bases; unmatched junction nucleotides: 7. Germline CDR1 is SNHLY and CDR2 is FYNNEI. The length of the CDR3 is 14 residues. This clone came up a few times. The data were produced by immunoSEQ multiplex PCR, yet TCRdb's version contains in-frame clones alone and is incomplete. The sample lists about 120,000 clones, around 63% occurring once. The sequencing sample was made of peripheral blood. The chain links TRBV2 to TRBJ1-1; 11 bases agree with TRBD1. The TCR was taken from a woman between 65 and 79 years old with acute or convalescent COVID-19. In nucleotides, the CDR3 is TGTGCCAGCGTCGCGGACAGGGGGCGTACTGAAGCTTTCTTT. As protein: CASVADRGRTEAFF.